These 11 T cell receptor beta chains were sequenced from one sample in a study of T cell responses to AZD1222 COVID-19 vaccine. TCRdb's table, derived via immunoSEQ multiplex PCR, lists solely in-frame clones and lacks some. The sample consists of approximately 150,000 clones, over 80% of them appearing once. The specimen comprised peripheral blood, sampled 28 days after the second dose of the MenACWY control vaccine. Receptors were obtained from an adult who received the MenACWY meningococcal vaccine as a control.

J is TRBJ2-2 and V is TRBV9; D possibly corresponds to TRBD2 (8 bases). The CDR3 covers 19 residues. Deletions cut 0 bases from V and 5 bases from J, with 23 bases between. Germline V CDR1 and CDR2: SGDLS, YYNGEE. The CDR3 sequence is CASSVVAGLTSGQTGELFF. The CDR3 DNA is TGTGCCAGCAGCGTAGTAGCGGGACTGACTTCGGGACAGACCGGGGAGCTGTTTTTT.

In its sample, this clone was seen once. The V call is TRBV2, the J call TRBJ1-1; 8 nucleotides align to TRBD1. This CDR3 is 13 amino acids long. Germline V gives CDR1 SNHLY, CDR2 FYNNEI. The V segment lost 6 bases and the J segment 5 bases; nucleotides outside the gene matches: 5. The CDR3 region has the DNA TGTGCCAGCAGGAGAGACAGGGGAACTGAAGCTTTCTTT. Translated: CASRRDRGTEAFF.

The gene calls are TRBV6-5 and TRBJ2-2; D is undetermined. Germline V gene sequence: CDR1 MNHEY, CDR2 SVGAGI. Trimming cost V 7 bases and J 0 bases, with 6 bases left between them. This CDR3 is 13 amino acids long. The CDR3: CASMSTNTGELFF. For the CDR3, the DNA is TGTGCCAGCATGTCAACGAACACCGGGGAGCTGTTTTTT.

This clone has a single count. The J gene is TRBJ1-5, the V gene TRBV10-3; 7 positions match TRBD1. J gave up 2 bases and V 4 bases, and 11 bases lay outside the gene matches. The CDR3 is made up of 17 amino acids. Germline V gene data show CDR1 as ENHRY and CDR2 as SYGVKD. CDR3 DNA sequence: TGTGCCATCAGTGGAGACCAGGGGGTGGGAGGCAATCAGCCCCAGCATTTT. It encodes CAISGDQGVGGNQPQHF.

V and J are TRBV12-5 and TRBJ2-2, with 7 bases that match TRBD1. The V and J ends lost 0 bases and 9 bases, in that order; junction bases with no gene match: 1. Per germline, CDR1 LGHNT and CDR2 FRNRAP. This CDR3 contains 13 residues. This chain's CDR3 is CASGLVGGRELFF. The CDR3 DNA reads as TGTGCTAGTGGTTTGGTAGGGGGCCGGGAGCTGTTTTTT.

This chain joins TRBV19 and TRBJ1-5; 7 bases agree with TRBD1. The ends lost 3 bases at V and 7 bases at J; junction bases unmatched: 6. Germline loops: CDR1 LNHDA, CDR2 SQIVND (reference sequence). This CDR3 contains 14 residues. Here the CDR3 DNA reads TGTGCCAGTAGTATTGAGGGGGCGGACCAGCCCCAGCATTTT. It codes for CASSIEGADQPQHF.

The chain is built from TRBV3-1 (or the pseudogene TRBV3-2) and TRBJ2-2; perhaps TRBD1 as D (6 bases). The CDR3 consists of 15 residues. With 4 bases removed from V and 3 bases from J, the gap between germline ends came to 12 bases. Germline values: CDR1 LGHDT, CDR2 YNNKEL (reference sequence). Written as DNA, the CDR3 is TGTGCCAGCAGCCTTCGGACAGCCTACACCGGGGAGCTGTTTTTT. Protein sequence: CASSLRTAYTGELFF.

The chain links TRBV6-6 to TRBJ2-7; 11 bases agree with TRBD2. This CDR3 region has 17 residues. The germline V gene encodes CDR1 MNHNY and CDR2 SVGAGI (reference sequence). V trimming: 6 bases; J trimming: 2 bases; junction bases outside the gene matches: 12. CDR3 coding DNA: TGTGCCAGCAGACGAGAAGGGACTAGCGGATCCCCCTACGAGCAGTACTTC. This translates into CASRREGTSGSPYEQYF.

The chain joins TRBV18 to TRBJ2-3; perhaps TRBD2 as D (6 bases). Trimming stripped 2 bases from V and 0 bases from J, with 12 bases between. CDR3 size: 16 residues. CDR1 is KGHSH and CDR2 is LQKENI in the germline V gene. The CDR3 coding sequence is TGTGCCAGCTCACCAGGTGCGGGGACCAGCACAGATACGCAGTATTTT. Residues: CASSPGAGTSTDTQYF.

This chain joins TRBV27 and TRBJ2-7; 7 nucleotides line up with TRBD2. With V trimmed by 8 bases and J by 7 bases, 14 bases remained unmatched. This CDR3 region has 14 residues. Germline lookup yields CDR1 MNHEY and CDR2 SMNVEV (reference sequence). Here the CDR3 DNA reads TGTGCCAGCTACGCCTGGCCGGGAGGTGAAGAGCAGTACTTC. Translated, it gives CASYAWPGGEEQYF.

The chain recombines TRBV30 with TRBJ1-1, with D tentatively TRBD1 (5 bases). The V gene's germline CDR1 is GTSNPN and CDR2 SVGIG (reference sequence). Trimming cost V 5 bases and J 4 bases, with 14 bases left between them. The CDR3 is 13 residues long. The CDR3, as DNA: TGTGCCTGGGGAGATCAGGGTTTCACTGAAGCTTTCTTT. Translated, it gives CAWGDQGFTEAFF.